This T cell receptor (beta chain) was sequenced for a study of T cells after yellow fever vaccination. The germline V and J ends were trimmed by 4 bases and 2 bases, with 7 bases remaining between them. The CDR3 totals 12 residues. CDR1 GTSNPN and CDR2 SVGIG come from the germline V gene (reference sequence). This clonotype was observed many times. TCRdb ran MiXCR on the 5' RACE reads and lists one entry per CDR3 protein. Of some 300,000 distinct CDR3 sequences in the sample, about 10% were seen once. Sequenced material: CD4+ T cells sorted from PBMCs, taken 45 days after the yellow fever booster vaccination. The chain carries TRBV30 and TRBJ2-3; the D is unclear. The clonotype comes from a man aged 18 to 29 who received the YFV17D yellow fever vaccine. CDR3: CAWNRPTDTQYF. CDR3 DNA sequence: TGTGCCTGGAACCGACCCACAGATACGCAGTATTTT. Using reference TRBV30 and TRBJ2-3 for the parts outside the CDR3, the full variable domain is SQTIHQWPATLVQPVGSPLSLECTVEGTSNPNLYWYRQAAGRGLQLLFYSVGIGQISSEVPQNLSASRPQDRQFILSSKKLLLSDSGFYLCAWNRPTDTQYFGPGTRLTVL.